This T cell receptor (beta chain) appears in the sequencing data of a study of Graves' ophthalmopathy and Graves' hyperthyroidism. Researchers turned away patients with other autoimmune diseases, uncontrolled infections, pregnancy or lactation. The evidence that diagnosis relied on was clinical symptoms, serum thyroxine, TRAb, thyroid ultrasound and orbital computed tomography. This clonotype was counted between two and nine times. Amplification targeted the TCR beta CDR3 regions, with RNA transcripts as the source material. Second-round multiplex PCR came after a first-round RT-PCR that employed HTBI primers. TCRdb re-analysed the multiplex PCR reads in MiXCR, keeping a single row per CDR3 protein. The repertoire has fewer than 650,000 distinct CDR3 sequences, about 20% of them found once; the top ten carry around 6.9%. Trimming took off 5 bases at V and 5 bases at J, with 12 bases between the two ends. This CDR3 has 13 amino acids. Germline V gene data show CDR1 as SGHRS and CDR2 as YFSETQ.

Sequencing used peripheral blood. The J gene is TRBJ2-3, the V gene TRBV5-1; no firm D call. This receptor was obtained from a woman between 18 and 29 years old with stable Graves' hyperthyroidism. Some clones in this sample may be carry-over from other donors' samples. CDR3 DNA sequence: TGCGCCAGCAGTGGAATGAGAGGAGATACGCAGTATTTT. Amino acids: CASSGMRGDTQYF.